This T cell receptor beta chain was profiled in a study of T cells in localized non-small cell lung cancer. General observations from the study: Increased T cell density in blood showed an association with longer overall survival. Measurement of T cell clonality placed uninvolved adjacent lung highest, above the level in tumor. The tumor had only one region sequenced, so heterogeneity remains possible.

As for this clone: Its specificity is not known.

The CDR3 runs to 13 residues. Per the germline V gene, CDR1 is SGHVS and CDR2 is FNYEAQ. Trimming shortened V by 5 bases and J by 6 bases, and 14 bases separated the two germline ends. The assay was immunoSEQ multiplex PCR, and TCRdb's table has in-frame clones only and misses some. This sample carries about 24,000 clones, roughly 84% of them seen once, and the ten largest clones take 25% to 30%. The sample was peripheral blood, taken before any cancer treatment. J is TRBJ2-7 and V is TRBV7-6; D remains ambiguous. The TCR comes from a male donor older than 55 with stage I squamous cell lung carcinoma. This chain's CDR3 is CASSPWGPAEQYF. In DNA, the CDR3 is TGTGCCAGCAGCCCCTGGGGTCCCGCCGAGCAGTACTTC.